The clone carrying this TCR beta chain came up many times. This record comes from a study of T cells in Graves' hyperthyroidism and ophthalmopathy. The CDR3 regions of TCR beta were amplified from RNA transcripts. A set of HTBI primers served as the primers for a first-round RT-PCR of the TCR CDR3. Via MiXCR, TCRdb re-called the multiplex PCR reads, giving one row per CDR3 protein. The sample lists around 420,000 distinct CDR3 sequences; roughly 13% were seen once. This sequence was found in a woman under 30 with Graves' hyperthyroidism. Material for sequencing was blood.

The CDR3 coding sequence is TGTGCCAGCAGCCCGACAGGGACGGGCTACACCTTC. Its protein product is CASSPTGTGYTF. J is TRBJ1-2 and V is TRBV7-2, with 7 bases aligning to TRBD1. Trimming at V came to 5 bases and at J to 8 bases, leaving 5 bases not matched to a gene. CDR3 length equals 12 residues. Germline V lookup: CDR1 SGHTA, CDR2 FQGNSA.